Listed below are T cell receptor beta chains from one sample, sequenced in a study of identical twins. TCRdb reanalysed the 5' RACE reads using MiXCR and keeps one entry per CDR3 protein. The sample yields 1.5 million to 2 million distinct CDR3 sequences, roughly a third seen once. Source material: cord blood. These receptors originate from a newborn girl in good health. Both conserved end residues are part of each CDR3. The order of the fields is D gene, clone size, V gene, J gene, CDR3 DNA, CDR3 protein. A D gene is named only where the DNA matches it firmly. Size is stated for part of the rows, as once, few or many counts, or as a class when the clone is expanded.

D gene: .
clone size: few
V gene: TRBV27
J gene: TRBJ2-7
CDR3 DNA: TGTGCCAGCAGTTTGAGGGCAGGCCTCTCCTACGAGCAGTACTTC
CDR3 protein: CASSLRAGLSYEQYF

D gene: .
clone size: .
V gene: TRBV6-5
J gene: TRBJ2-3
CDR3 DNA: TGTGCCAGCAGTTACTCTGGGCGGTCCGGGAGCACAGATACGCAGTATTTT
CDR3 protein: CASSYSGRSGSTDTQYF

D gene: .
clone size: once
V gene: TRBV11-3
J gene: TRBJ2-1
CDR3 DNA: TGTGCCAGCAGCGTTAAAGGGTGGCATGAGCAGTTCTTC
CDR3 protein: CASSVKGWHEQFF

D gene: TRBD1
clone size: .
V gene: TRBV7-9
J gene: TRBJ1-4
CDR3 DNA: TGTGCCAGCAGCTCGCCGGGACAGGCCGGTGAAAAACTGTTTTTT
CDR3 protein: CASSSPGQAGEKLFF

D gene: .
clone size: few
V gene: TRBV5-1
J gene: TRBJ1-6
CDR3 DNA: TGCGCCAGCAGCTTGGCGGACGTTACGAATTCACCCCTCCACTTT
CDR3 protein: CASSLADVTNSPLHF

D gene: .
clone size: .
V gene: TRBV18
J gene: TRBJ1-1
CDR3 DNA: TGTGCCAGCTCACCACTTATGGTGAACACTGAAGCTTTCTTT
CDR3 protein: CASSPLMVNTEAFF

D gene: TRBD1
clone size: .
V gene: TRBV2
J gene: TRBJ1-5
CDR3 DNA: TGTGCCAGCACCTTCCAGGGGGCATCCAATCAGCCCCAGCATTTT
CDR3 protein: CASTFQGASNQPQHF

D gene: TRBD1
clone size: .
V gene: TRBV20-1
J gene: TRBJ1-2
CDR3 DNA: TGCAGTGCCTGGACAGGGGTTAACTATGGCTACACCTTC
CDR3 protein: CSAWTGVNYGYTF

D gene: TRBD1
clone size: .
V gene: TRBV30
J gene: TRBJ2-7
CDR3 DNA: TGTGCCTGGAGTGTGAACAGGGGGCGCCACGAGCAGTACTTC
CDR3 protein: CAWSVNRGRHEQYF

D gene: TRBD2
clone size: few
V gene: TRBV2
J gene: TRBJ2-5
CDR3 DNA: TGTGCCAGCAGTGATACTAGCGGGAGCCGGGAGACCCAGTACTTC
CDR3 protein: CASSDTSGSRETQYF

D gene: .
clone size: .
V gene: TRBV28
J gene: TRBJ2-1
CDR3 DNA: TGTGCCAGCAGCCGTTCAGGCGGGAAAGGGGATGAGCAGTTCTTC
CDR3 protein: CASSRSGGKGDEQFF

D gene: .
clone size: .
V gene: TRBV5-6
J gene: TRBJ1-2
CDR3 DNA: TGTGCCAGCAGCTTGGTACAGCGGACTAACACCTTC
CDR3 protein: CASSLVQRTNTF

D gene: .
clone size: few
V gene: TRBV11-2
J gene: TRBJ2-3
CDR3 DNA: TGTGCCAGCAGCTTAGACCACCGGGACCGACGCACAGATACGCAGTATTTT
CDR3 protein: CASSLDHRDRRTDTQYF

D gene: .
clone size: .
V gene: TRBV28
J gene: TRBJ2-6
CDR3 DNA: TGTGCCAGCAGTTTTCGGGCAGTACCGAACGTCCTGACTTTC
CDR3 protein: CASSFRAVPNVLTF

D gene: TRBD2
clone size: once
V gene: TRBV2
J gene: TRBJ2-7
CDR3 DNA: TGTGCCAGCAGTGAAAGTAGCGGGGGCAATGAGCAGTACTTC
CDR3 protein: CASSESSGGNEQYF